This T cell receptor (beta chain) was profiled in a study of shared clonotypes between healthy human individuals. For the study at large: Each donor's CD8 memory used one plate, CD8 naive two, each CD4 subset three.

Worth noting for this clone: Antigen: not known.

The assay was immunoSEQ multiplex PCR, and TCRdb's table has in-frame clones only and misses some. This table holds 950,000 to 1,100,000 clones, 65% to 75% found once. General study points: Sorted-subset samples were not fully sequenced, rarefaction indicated. Memory subsets generally showed smaller estimated richness than naive subsets did.

The germline gives CDR1 MNHNS, CDR2 SASEGT. Between the trimmed V and J ends, which lost 5 bases and 4 bases, there was a span of 0 bases. The CDR3 totals 10 residues. The source material was memory CD4+ T cells sorted from blood. Noted subset: CD45RA-negative fraction. The V call is TRBV6-1, the J call TRBJ2-1; D uncertain. This TCR derives from a man aged 18 to 29 in good health. The CDR3 region has the DNA TGTGCCAGCAGTTACAATGAGCAGTTCTTC. It codes for CASSYNEQFF.